The 26 T cell receptor beta chains presented below share a single source sample, sequenced in a study of T cells in Graves' hyperthyroidism and ophthalmopathy (dated by TCRdb to between 2018 and 2021). Library preparation used multiplex PCR. Sequenced on an Illumina HiSeq 2000. TCR beta CDR3 regions were amplified from RNA transcripts. The first round of RT-PCR for the TCR CDR3 was performed with the HTBI primer set and the Qiagen OneStep RT-PCR kit. TCRdb's own reprocessing of the public reads used fastp at Q25 and MiXCR and kept productive beta chains. Duplicate CDR3 protein sequences are folded into a single record with the most common DNA and genes. The sample records hundreds of thousands of distinct CDR3 sequences, 14% of which are singletons. The top ten constitute around 9.6% of the sample. Sequencing input: blood. The receptors derive from a woman aged 18 to 35 with Graves' hyperthyroidism.

This clonotype was seen repeatedly, ten times or more. The rearrangement uses TRBV12-5 and TRBJ2-3, with D possibly being TRBD1 (6 bases). The V gene's germline CDR1 is LGHNT and CDR2 FRNRAP. The CDR3 loop spans 14 amino acids. The V end lost 3 bases, the J end lost 4 bases, and 11 bases lay between the germline ends. The CDR3, as DNA: TGTGCTAGTGGTTTTGGGGGCGCGGCAGATACGCAGTATTTT. Its translation: CASGFGGAADTQYF.

The V and J genes are TRBV10-2 and TRBJ2-1; 13 bases are shared with TRBD2. The germline V gene has CDR1 WSHSY and CDR2 SAAADI. CDR3 length equals 14 residues. V was clipped by 9 bases and J by 6 bases; unmatched bases: 5. CDR3 amino acids: CASRLAGGFNEQFF. As DNA, the CDR3 is TGCGCCAGTAGACTAGCGGGAGGATTCAATGAGCAGTTCTTC.

At least ten counts were recorded for this clonotype. The rearrangement links TRBV2 to TRBJ2-3; D may correspond to TRBD1 or TRBD2 (5 bases each). The germline CDR1 and CDR2 sequences are SNHLY and FYNNEI. The V gene lost 11 bases and the J gene lost 1 base, with 16 bases spanning the gap. The CDR3 spans 14 residues. The CDR3 DNA is TGTGCCGGCGAGGGACCAAGGGGCACAGATACGCAGTATTTT. It encodes CAGEGPRGTDTQYF.

The V call is TRBV6-5, the J call TRBJ1-2; no clear D. Trimming took 0 bases from V and 7 from J, leaving 12 bases between them. CDR1 is MNHEY, CDR2 SVGAGI, per germline. CDR3 length: 14 residues. Here the CDR3 reads CASSYSPGIGGYTF. The CDR3 nucleotides are TGTGCCAGCAGTTACTCGCCGGGGATAGGTGGCTACACCTTC.

This clonotype came up many times. The J gene is TRBJ2-3, the V gene TRBV12-3 or TRBV12-4; 7 bases are a match to TRBD1. Germline trimming cut 3 bases from V and 2 bases from J; bases unmatched to any gene: 5. This CDR3 region has 15 residues. The CDR3 region is CASSFWDSTTDTQYF. Here the CDR3 DNA reads TGTGCCAGCAGTTTCTGGGACAGCACCACAGATACGCAGTATTTT.

For this clonotype: A much more abundant neighbour one base away suggests this may be a read error. V usage is TRBV24-1 and J usage is TRBJ2-3; the match to TRBD2 covers 9 bases. Germline V gives CDR1 KGHDR, CDR2 SFDVKD. The CDR3 is 17 residues long. J gave up 2 bases and V 3 bases, and 8 bases lay outside the gene matches. CDR3 DNA: TGTGCCACCAGTGATCTTCGCGGACTAGCGATCACAGATACGCAGTATTTT. Protein: CATSDLRGLAITDTQYF.

The V gene is TRBV19, the J gene TRBJ2-3; D might be TRBD1 or TRBD2, each matching 6 bases. Germline V gene data show CDR1 as LNHDA and CDR2 as SQIVND (reference sequence). Between the trimmed V and J ends, which lost 4 bases and 6 bases, there was a span of 17 bases. The CDR3 totals 15 residues. CDR3 bases: TGTGCCAGTAGTACCTGGTGGGGGGCCATCGATACGCAGTATTTT. Amino acids: CASSTWWGAIDTQYF.

The chain links TRBV12-3 or TRBV12-4 to TRBJ2-7; D is tentatively TRBD1 or TRBD2 (10 bases each). The V gene lost 4 bases and the J gene lost 3 bases, with 22 bases spanning the gap. This CDR3 has 17 residues. This CDR3 is CASSSTSGTGESYEQYF. The CDR3 DNA reads TGTGCCAGCAGTTCCACTAGCGGGACAGGGGAGAGCTACGAGCAGTACTTC.

The rearrangement links TRBV7-2 to TRBJ2-7; 7 nucleotides agree with TRBD1. CDR3 length: 15 amino acids. Trimming at V came to 5 bases and at J to 3 bases, leaving 10 bases not matched to a gene. Germline V gene lookup returns CDR1 SGHTA and CDR2 FQGNSA. The CDR3: CASSRDRDSHYEQYF. CDR3 bases: TGTGCCAGCAGCCGTGACCGGGACAGCCACTACGAGCAGTACTTC.

Worth noting for this clonotype: No conserved phenylalanine or tryptophan ends this CDR3, so it is likely a read error. This rearrangement joins TRBV24-1 to TRBJ2-7, with D possibly TRBD1 on 6 matching bases. V gave up 4 bases and J gave up 2 bases, with 11 bases separating them. There are 14 residues in the CDR3. The germline V gene has CDR1 KGHDR and CDR2 SFDVKD. CDR3 loop: CATSDWDTPYEQYL. CDR3 nucleotides: TGTGCCACCAGTGACTGGGACACCCCCTACGAGCAGTACCTC.

On this clonotype itself: This sequence may be a read error, since a much larger clone differs from it by one base. This sequence joins TRBV14 and TRBJ2-2; D is unclear. The germline V gene encodes CDR1 SGHDN and CDR2 FVKESK. The CDR3 loop spans 15 amino acids. Trimming removed 4 bases from V and 1 base from J, with 10 bases in between. CDR3 DNA sequence: TGTGCCAGCAGCCGATTGGACGGGAACACCGGGGAGCTGTTTTTT. This sequence encodes CASSRLDGNTGELFF.

This clonotype was found many times. CDR3 nucleotides: TGTGCCAGCAGCCCCAACGGACAGGGGAGCTCCTACAATGAGCAGTTCTTC. Its protein is CASSPNGQGSSYNEQFF. The J gene is TRBJ2-1, the V gene TRBV7-3; 9 positions agree with TRBD1. From germline, CDR1 is SGHTA and CDR2 FQGTGA. This CDR3 is 17 amino acids long. Germline trimming cut 5 bases from V and 0 bases from J; bases unmatched to any gene: 8.

The chain carries TRBV5-4 and TRBJ2-2; 10 bases fit TRBD2. The CDR3 length is 16 residues. Germline V gene sequence: CDR1 SGHNT, CDR2 YYREEE (reference sequence). V shed 5 bases, J shed 7 bases, and the junction held 11 bases outside the gene matches. The CDR3 DNA sequence: TGTGCCAGCAGTTCTCTAGCGGGAGAGGCGTTCGGGGAGCTGTTTTTT. Translating it yields CASSSLAGEAFGELFF.

The V and J genes are TRBV5-1 and TRBJ2-7; TRBD2 agrees at 9 bases. The CDR3 length is 15 residues. Germline loops: CDR1 SGHRS, CDR2 YFSETQ. The J segment lost 4 bases and the V segment lost 4 bases, leaving 9 bases of the junction unmatched. The CDR3 reads CASSPGAGGPYEQYF. The CDR3 bases are TGCGCCAGCAGCCCGGGGGCGGGAGGGCCGTACGAGCAGTACTTC.

There are many counts of this clonotype. The chain is built from TRBV11-2 and TRBJ2-2; maybe TRBD1 (6 bases). The germline V gene encodes CDR1 SGHAT and CDR2 FQNNGV. The CDR3 totals 15 residues. V shed 2 bases and J shed 2 bases, with 9 bases lying between them. DNA for the CDR3: TGTGCCAGCAGCTTACGACAGGAAAACACCGGGGAGCTGTTTTTT. Its translation: CASSLRQENTGELFF.

This clonotype was seen repeatedly, ten times or more. J is TRBJ2-7 and V is TRBV13; D gene ambiguous. The CDR3 runs to 14 residues. CDR1 is PRHDT, CDR2 FYEKMQ, per germline (reference sequence). V was clipped by 0 bases and J by 2 bases, with 8 bases between them. The CDR3 here is CASSLGERTYEQYF. CDR3 sequence (DNA): TGTGCCAGCAGCTTAGGCGAGAGGACCTACGAGCAGTACTTC.

This chain links TRBV29-1 with TRBJ2-2; 8 positions agree with TRBD1. CDR1 and CDR2 from the germline V gene are SQVTM and ANQGSEA. V lost 4 bases to trimming and J lost 1 base; unmatched junction nucleotides: 11. The CDR3 runs to 17 residues. The chain's CDR3 is CSVVWDRPYLNTGELFF. For the CDR3, the DNA is TGCAGCGTTGTGTGGGACAGGCCATACCTGAACACCGGGGAGCTGTTTTTT.

This clonotype appeared many times. The chain recombines TRBV2 with TRBJ2-7, with D hard to call. Trimming took 6 bases from V and 3 from J, leaving 9 bases between them. The CDR3 is made up of 12 amino acids. The V gene's germline CDR1 is SNHLY and CDR2 FYNNEI. The CDR3 loop is CASSQNNYEQYF. The CDR3 DNA follows: TGTGCCAGCAGCCAGAATAACTACGAGCAGTACTTC. The variable domain in full, completed from reference TRBV2 and TRBJ2-7, reads EPEVTQTPSHQVTQMGQEVILRCVPISNHLYFYWYRQILGQKVEFLVSFYNNEISEKSEIFDDQFSVERPDGSNFTLKIRSTKLEDSAMYFCASSQNNYEQYFGPGTRLTVT.

This clonotype was seen a few times. The chain recombines TRBV6-5 with TRBJ1-2, with unresolved D. The CDR3 has 14 residues. The V end lost 3 bases, the J end lost 8 bases, and 16 bases lay between the germline ends. CDR1 and CDR2 (germline): MNHEY, SVGAGI. CDR3 protein: CASSYSGRKGGYTF. The CDR3 region has the DNA TGTGCCAGCAGTTATTCCGGGAGGAAAGGGGGCTACACCTTC.

V is TRBV20-1 and J is TRBJ2-1; 14 positions agree with TRBD2. This CDR3 has 16 residues. CDR1 DFQATT and CDR2 SNEGSKA come from the germline V gene (reference sequence). Trimming removed 5 bases from V and 8 bases from J; junction bases left unmatched: 11. CDR3 sequence (DNA): TGCAGTGCTCCGACTAGCGGGAGGGCAAGGTACGATGAGCAGTTCTTC. Its protein product is CSAPTSGRARYDEQFF.

This clonotype was recorded many times. V usage is TRBV7-8 and J usage is TRBJ2-3; the match to TRBD2 covers 7 bases. V dropped 4 bases and J dropped 0; count of bases not matched to a gene: 10. The CDR3 length is 17 residues. The germline gives CDR1 SGHVS, CDR2 FQNEAQ. CDR3 DNA: TGTGCCAGCAGCTCTAGCGGAGGGGTAACCAGCACAGATACGCAGTATTTT. This translates into CASSSSGGVTSTDTQYF.

This clonotype occurred many times. The rearrangement links TRBV6-1 to TRBJ1-6, with 7 bases that match TRBD1. With 6 bases clipped from V and 8 bases from J, the junction kept 16 bases outside the gene matches. This CDR3 has 17 residues. Germline CDR1 is MNHNS and CDR2 is SASEGT. CDR3: CASRSRKRGQADSPLHF. The DNA of the CDR3 is TGTGCCAGCAGGTCGAGAAAGAGAGGACAGGCCGATTCACCCCTCCACTTT.

The chain has TRBV11-2 and TRBJ2-7; 10 positions match TRBD2. The CDR3 loop spans 18 amino acids. Germline CDR1 and CDR2: SGHAT and FQNNGV. Trimming took 5 bases from V and 5 from J; bases not matched to a gene: 18. The CDR3, as DNA: TGTGCCAGCAGCCCACCACAATGGGCTAGCGGGAGTCTAGACGAGCAGTACTTC. Translating it yields CASSPPQWASGSLDEQYF.

This clonotype was picked up many times. V is TRBV30 and J is TRBJ1-1; 9 positions agree with TRBD1. The CDR3 totals 15 residues. Germline CDR1 is GTSNPN and CDR2 is SVGIG (reference sequence). V lost 4 bases to trimming and J lost 4 bases; unmatched junction nucleotides: 10. CDR3 coding DNA: TGTGCCTGGAATACCGGGACAGGGTTTGGCACTGAAGCTTTCTTT. Its translation is CAWNTGTGFGTEAFF. Combining the CDR3 with reference TRBV30 and TRBJ1-1 gives the whole variable domain SQTIHQWPATLVQPVGSPLSLECTVEGTSNPNLYWYRQAAGRGLQLLFYSVGIGQISSEVPQNLSASRPQDRQFILSSKKLLLSDSGFYLCAWNTGTGFGTEAFFGQGTRLTVV.

In its sample, this clonotype was seen a few times. This chain uses TRBV20-1 with TRBJ1-5, with D maybe TRBD1 (5 bases). The germline gives CDR1 DFQATT, CDR2 SNEGSKA (reference sequence). Trimming pared 0 bases from V and 5 bases from J, leaving 14 bases between. The CDR3 loop spans 15 amino acids. CDR3 amino acids: CSARDGRAFDQPQHF. CDR3 sequence (DNA): TGCAGTGCTAGAGACGGCAGGGCGTTCGATCAGCCCCAGCATTTT.

This clonotype was recorded at least ten times. The V and J genes are TRBV2 and TRBJ1-6, with TRBD1 as a possible D gene (6 bases). Between the trimmed V and J ends, which lost 6 bases and 5 bases, there was a span of 14 bases. The germline CDR1 and CDR2 sequences are SNHLY and FYNNEI. The CDR3 is made up of 15 amino acids. The CDR3 region is CASRRGARDNSPLHF. The DNA for the CDR3 is TGTGCCAGCAGACGGGGGGCCCGGGATAATTCACCCCTCCACTTT.